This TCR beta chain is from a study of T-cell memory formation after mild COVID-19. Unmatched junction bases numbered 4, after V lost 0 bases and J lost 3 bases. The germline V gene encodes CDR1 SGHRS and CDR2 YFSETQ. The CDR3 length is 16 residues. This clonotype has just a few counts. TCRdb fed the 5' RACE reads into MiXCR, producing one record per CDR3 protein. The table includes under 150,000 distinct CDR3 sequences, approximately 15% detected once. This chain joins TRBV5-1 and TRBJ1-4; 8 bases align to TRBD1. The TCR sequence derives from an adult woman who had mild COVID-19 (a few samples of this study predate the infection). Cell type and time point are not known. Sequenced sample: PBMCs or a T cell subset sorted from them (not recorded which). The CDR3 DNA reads TGCGCCAGCAGCTTGGTAGGACAGGGTGCTAATGAAAAACTGTTTTTT. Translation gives CASSLVGQGANEKLFF.